This T cell receptor (beta chain) was sequenced during a study of cytomegalovirus exposure and HLA in healthy donors. V shed 0 bases, J shed 7 bases, and the junction held 9 bases outside the gene matches. The germline gives CDR1 SGHAT, CDR2 FQNNGV. This CDR3 has 17 residues. The table came from immunoSEQ multiplex PCR; TCRdb's copy has only in-frame clones and leaves some out. Among around 52,000 clones, approximately 88% were seen once, and the ten largest hold about 7%. Material: PBMCs. The TCR originated in a woman aged 30 to 39 in good health and CMV-seronegative. This chain joins TRBV11-2 and TRBJ1-2; 12 positions agree with TRBD1. The CDR3 bases are TGTGCCAGCAGCTTAGATCTGGGGACAGGGGGCTCGATTGGCTACACCTTC. This sequence encodes CASSLDLGTGGSIGYTF.